The source of this T cell receptor (beta chain) is a study of human T cells and chemical hapten exposure. Specified time point: patch test 1, 2 weeks after DPC sensitization. The sample's treatment: therapeutic diphenylcyclopropenone sensitization with weekly scalp DPC. Germline lookup yields CDR1 SGHRS and CDR2 YFSETQ. The V segment lost 0 bases and the J segment 1 base; nucleotides outside the gene matches: 1. The CDR3 is 15 amino acids. This clonotype has ten or more counts. MiXCR, run by TCRdb on the RACE reads, gives a single entry per CDR3 protein. The sample shows about 90,000 distinct CDR3 sequences, roughly a tenth of them seen only once.

This TCR derives from a man in his forties with alopecia areata. Some clones in this sample may be carry-over from other donors' samples. This specimen was whole blood, taken in connection with sensitization to the hapten diphenylcyclopropenone (DPC). The V call is TRBV5-1, the J call TRBJ2-5; TRBD1 agrees at 9 bases. Here the CDR3 reads CASSLVTGGQETQYF. CDR3 DNA: TGCGCCAGCAGCTTGGTGACAGGGGGCCAAGAGACCCAGTACTTC.